What follows describes a single T cell receptor (beta chain). Antigen specificity is unknown. Naive CD8 cells, CD45RO-negative and positively selected for CCR7, excluded terminally differentiated effector memory CD45RA+ cells. This sample stems from a study of shared clonotypes between healthy human individuals. Study observations and caveats: Investigators expected sequencing depth to affect clonotype sharing among donors.

Assay used: immunoSEQ multiplex PCR; TCRdb lists only in-frame clones, some missing. Of hundreds of thousands of clones in the sample, about 91% were seen once. Germline assignment: CDR1 SQVTM and CDR2 ANQGSEA. The CDR3 covers 12 residues. Trimming pared 1 base from V and 4 bases from J, leaving 7 bases between. Sequencing input: naive CD8+ T cells sorted from blood. The rearrangement links TRBV29-1 to TRBJ1-2; D ambiguous. This receptor was taken from a man aged 25-40 years in good health. The CDR3 nucleotides read TGCAGCGTTGAAGCCAACAGCTATGGCTACACCTTC. It specifies CSVEANSYGYTF. Filled out from reference TRBV29-1 and TRBJ1-2, the complete variable domain reads SAVISQKPSRDICQRGTSLTIQCQVDSQVTMMFWYRQQPGQSLTLIATANQGSEATYESGFVIDKFPISRPNLTFSTLTVSNMSPEDSSIYLCSVEANSYGYTFGSGTRLTVV.